This TCR beta chain originates from a study of patients and donors after allogeneic stem cell transplantation. V lost 4 bases, J lost 8 bases, and 12 bases lay in between. Germline CDR1 is SGHVS and CDR2 is FNYEAQ. The length of the CDR3 is 12 residues. Each CDR3 protein is one row after TCRdb ran MiXCR on the RT-PCR reads. This table holds a few hundred thousand distinct CDR3 sequences, approximately 14% found once. A single count supports this clonotype. The sequence was collected from a human donor who was either an allogeneic HSCT recipient or a stem cell or donor lymphocyte infusion donor (not recorded which). It is not recorded whose cells these are; they may come from a transplant donor. The chain couples TRBV7-6 to TRBJ2-7; perhaps TRBD2 as D (6 bases). Sequenced: blood, either unsorted or a sorted T cell fraction (not recorded which). The CDR3 here is CASSSRGGQQYF. CDR3 sequence (DNA): TGTGCCAGCAGCTCGAGGGGAGGCCAGCAGTACTTC.